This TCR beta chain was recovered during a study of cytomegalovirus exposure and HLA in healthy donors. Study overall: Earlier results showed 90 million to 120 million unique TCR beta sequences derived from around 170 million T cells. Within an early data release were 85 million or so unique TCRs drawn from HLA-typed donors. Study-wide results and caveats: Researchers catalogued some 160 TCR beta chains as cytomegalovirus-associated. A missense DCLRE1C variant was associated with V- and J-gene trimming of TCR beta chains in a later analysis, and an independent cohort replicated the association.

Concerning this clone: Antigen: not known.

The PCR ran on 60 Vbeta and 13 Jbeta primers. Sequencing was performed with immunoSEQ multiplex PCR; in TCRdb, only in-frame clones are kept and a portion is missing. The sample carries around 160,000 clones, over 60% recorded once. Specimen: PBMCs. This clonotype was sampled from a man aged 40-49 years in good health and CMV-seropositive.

The CDR3 sequence: CASTDQTGRYGYTF. The CDR3 bases are TGCGCCAGCACCGACCAGACAGGGCGCTATGGCTACACCTTC. The genes are TRBV5-1 and TRBJ1-2, with 7 bases lining up with TRBD1. The J segment lost 4 bases and the V segment lost 6 bases, leaving 9 bases of the junction unmatched. Germline loops: CDR1 SGHRS, CDR2 YFSETQ. The CDR3 runs 14 residues. Using reference TRBV5-1 and TRBJ1-2 for the parts outside the CDR3, the full variable domain is KAGVTQTPRYLIKTRGQQVTLSCSPISGHRSVSWYQQTPGQGLQFLFEYFSETQRNKGNFPGRFSGRQFSNSRSEMNVSTLELGDSALYLCASTDQTGRYGYTFGSGTRLTVV.